This T cell receptor (beta chain) was recorded in a study of neurological immune-mediated disorders. Study information: Relapsing-remitting disease was seen in 31 of the 34 multiple sclerosis patients, and secondary progressive disease was seen in 3. Whole-study findings and limits: The repertoires of 18 of 34 multiple sclerosis patients were placed by phylogenetic grouping in a single related-CDR3 cluster, which may be a signature.

Synthesis of cDNA was performed by 5'RACE using 10-nucleotide random UMIs. One entry per CDR3 protein results from TCRdb running MiXCR on the 5' RACE reads. The sample lists approximately 130,000 distinct CDR3 sequences, roughly 3.2% occurring once. As to this clonotype: Antigen unknown.

The CDR3 spans 11 residues. V lost 5 bases to trimming and J lost 2 bases, with 5 bases between them. Germline CDR1 reads DFQATT; CDR2 reads SNEGSKA (reference sequence). This sequence joins TRBV20-1 and TRBJ2-3; D not resolved. This TCR was recovered from a woman in her twenties or thirties with multiple sclerosis. The sample taken for sequencing was PBMCs. Here the CDR3 reads CSASYTDTQYF. As DNA, the CDR3 is TGCAGTGCTTCCTACACAGATACGCAGTATTTT.